This T cell receptor beta chain emerged from a study of T cells in Graves' hyperthyroidism and ophthalmopathy. Researchers took RNA transcripts and amplified the TCR beta CDR3 regions from them. A first-round RT-PCR of the TCR CDR3 used the HTBI primer set. MiXCR, applied by TCRdb to the multiplex PCR reads, yields one record per CDR3 protein. Among more than 150,000 distinct CDR3 sequences listed, approximately 15% were seen once. Overall study results and limits: Progression to ophthalmopathy was predicted a median of roughly 6.8 months early.

This clonotype was counted at least ten times. Its antigen is not known. This clonotype originated in a woman aged 50 to 60 with Graves' hyperthyroidism. Sequencing was carried out using blood.

Written as DNA, the CDR3 is TGTGCCACCAGCAGAGATGGGGGCCGGGACAGGGGCTACGAGCAGTACTTC. The encoded protein is CATSRDGGRDRGYEQYF. V usage is TRBV15 and J usage is TRBJ2-7; 10 bases are shared with TRBD1. In germline, CDR1 is LNHNV, CDR2 YYDKDF (reference sequence). Germline trimming cut 0 bases from V and 3 bases from J; bases unmatched to any gene: 8. The CDR3 is 17 residues long.